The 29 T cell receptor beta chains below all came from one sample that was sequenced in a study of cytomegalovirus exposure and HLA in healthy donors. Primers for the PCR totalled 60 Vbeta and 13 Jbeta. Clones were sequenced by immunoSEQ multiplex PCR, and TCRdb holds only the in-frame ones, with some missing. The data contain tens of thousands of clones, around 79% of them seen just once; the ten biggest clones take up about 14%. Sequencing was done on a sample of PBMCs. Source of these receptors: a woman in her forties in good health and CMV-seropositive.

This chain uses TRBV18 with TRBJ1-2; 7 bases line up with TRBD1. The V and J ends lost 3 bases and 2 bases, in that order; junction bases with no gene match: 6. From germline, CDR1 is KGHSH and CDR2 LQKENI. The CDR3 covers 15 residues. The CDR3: CASSPLGDRNYGYTF. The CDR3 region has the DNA TGTGCCAGCTCACCCCTCGGGGACAGAAACTATGGCTACACCTTC.

This CDR3 reads CAWSGIRDRTYEQYF. CDR3 bases: TGTGCCTGGAGCGGGATCCGGGACAGAACCTACGAGCAGTACTTC. This chain joins TRBV30 and TRBJ2-7; the match to TRBD1 covers 7 bases. CDR3 length: 15 residues. CDR1 GTSNPN and CDR2 SVGIG come from the germline V gene (reference sequence). The V segment lost 3 bases and the J segment 2 bases; nucleotides outside the gene matches: 10.

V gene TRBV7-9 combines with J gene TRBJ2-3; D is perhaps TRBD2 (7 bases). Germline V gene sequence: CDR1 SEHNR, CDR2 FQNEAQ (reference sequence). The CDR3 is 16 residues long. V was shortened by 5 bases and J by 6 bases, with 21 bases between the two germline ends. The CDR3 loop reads CASSHPGGGSWDTQYF. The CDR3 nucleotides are TGTGCCAGCAGCCATCCCGGGGGCGGGAGTTGGGATACGCAGTATTTT. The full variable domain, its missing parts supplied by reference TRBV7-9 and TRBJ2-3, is DTGVSQNPRHKITKRGQNVTFRCDPISEHNRLYWYRQTLGQGPEFLTYFQNEAQLEKSRLLSDRFSAERPKGSFSTLEIQRTEQGDSAMYLCASSHPGGGSWDTQYFGPGTRLTVL.

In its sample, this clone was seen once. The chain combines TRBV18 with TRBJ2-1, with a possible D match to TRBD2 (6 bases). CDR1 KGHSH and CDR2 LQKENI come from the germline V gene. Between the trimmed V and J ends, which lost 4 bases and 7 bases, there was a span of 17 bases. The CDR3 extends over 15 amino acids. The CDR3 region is CASSHPGLRGNEQFF. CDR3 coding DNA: TGTGCCAGCTCACACCCGGGACTCCGTGGGAATGAGCAGTTCTTC.

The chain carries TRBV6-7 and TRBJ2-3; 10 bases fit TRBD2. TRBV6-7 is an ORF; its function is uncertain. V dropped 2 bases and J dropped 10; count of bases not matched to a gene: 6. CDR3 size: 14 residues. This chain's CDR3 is CASSYPSGGAPQYF. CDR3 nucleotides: TGTGCCAGCAGTTACCCCAGCGGGGGGGCCCCGCAGTATTTT.

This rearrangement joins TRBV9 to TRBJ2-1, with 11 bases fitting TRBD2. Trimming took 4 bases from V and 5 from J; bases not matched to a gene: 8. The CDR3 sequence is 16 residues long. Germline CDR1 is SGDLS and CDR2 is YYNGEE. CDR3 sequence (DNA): TGTGCCAGCAGCCCAACTAGCGGGAGCCATAACAATGAGCAGTTCTTC. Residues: CASSPTSGSHNNEQFF.

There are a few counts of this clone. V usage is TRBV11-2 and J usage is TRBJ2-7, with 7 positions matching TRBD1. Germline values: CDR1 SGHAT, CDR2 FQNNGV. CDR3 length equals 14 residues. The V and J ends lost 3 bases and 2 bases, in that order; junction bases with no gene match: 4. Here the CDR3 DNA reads TGTGCCAGCAGCTTCAGACAGGGCGCCTACGAGCAGTACTTC. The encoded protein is CASSFRQGAYEQYF.

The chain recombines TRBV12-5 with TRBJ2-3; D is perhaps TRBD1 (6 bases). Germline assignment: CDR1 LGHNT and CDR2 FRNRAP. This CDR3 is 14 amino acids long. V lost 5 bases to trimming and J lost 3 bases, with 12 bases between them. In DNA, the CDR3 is TGTGCTAGTGGTCTCCGGACAGAGACAGATACGCAGTATTTT. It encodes CASGLRTETDTQYF.

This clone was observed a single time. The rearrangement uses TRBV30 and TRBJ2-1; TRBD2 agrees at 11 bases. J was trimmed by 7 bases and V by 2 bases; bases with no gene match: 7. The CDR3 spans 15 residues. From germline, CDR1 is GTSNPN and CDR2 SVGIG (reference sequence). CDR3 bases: TGTGCCTGGAGTTATATAGCGGGAGGGCCGAATGAGCAGTTCTTC. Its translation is CAWSYIAGGPNEQFF. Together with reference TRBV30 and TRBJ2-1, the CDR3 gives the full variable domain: SQTIHQWPATLVQPVGSPLSLECTVEGTSNPNLYWYRQAAGRGLQLLFYSVGIGQISSEVPQNLSASRPQDRQFILSSKKLLLSDSGFYLCAWSYIAGGPNEQFFGPGTRLTVL.

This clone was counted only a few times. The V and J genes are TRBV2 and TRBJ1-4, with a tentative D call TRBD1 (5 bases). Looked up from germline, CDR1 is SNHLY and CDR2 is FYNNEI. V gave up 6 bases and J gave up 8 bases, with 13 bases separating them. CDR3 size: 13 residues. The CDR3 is CASRRTPGEKLFF. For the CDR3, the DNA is TGTGCCAGCAGGCGGACACCTGGGGAAAAACTGTTTTTT.

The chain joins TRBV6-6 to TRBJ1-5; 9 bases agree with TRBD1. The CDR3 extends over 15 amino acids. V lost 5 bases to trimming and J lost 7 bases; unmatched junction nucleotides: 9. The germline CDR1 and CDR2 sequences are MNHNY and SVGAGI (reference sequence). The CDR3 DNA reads TGTGCCAGCAGTATCCCGGGACAGGGAAAACAGCCCCAGCATTTT. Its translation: CASSIPGQGKQPQHF.

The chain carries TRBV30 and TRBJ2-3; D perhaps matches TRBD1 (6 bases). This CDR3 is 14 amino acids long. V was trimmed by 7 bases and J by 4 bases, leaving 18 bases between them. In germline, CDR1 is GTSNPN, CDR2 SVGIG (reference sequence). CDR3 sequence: CASVDRLLADTQYF. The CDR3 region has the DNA TGTGCCTCCGTAGACAGGTTATTGGCAGATACGCAGTATTTT.

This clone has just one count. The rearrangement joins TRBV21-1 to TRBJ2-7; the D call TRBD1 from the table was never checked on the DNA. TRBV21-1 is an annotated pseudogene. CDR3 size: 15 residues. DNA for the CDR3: TGTGCCAGCAGGTACGGGACAGGTCCCTCCTACGGGCAGTACTTC. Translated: CASRYGTGPSYGQYF.

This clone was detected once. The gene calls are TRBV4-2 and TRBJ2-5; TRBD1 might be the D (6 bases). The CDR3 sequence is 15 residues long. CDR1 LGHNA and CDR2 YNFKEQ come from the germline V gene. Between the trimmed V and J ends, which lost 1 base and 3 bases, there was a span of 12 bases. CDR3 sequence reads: CASSQGSGGEETQYF. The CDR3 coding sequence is TGTGCCAGCAGCCAAGGGTCTGGGGGCGAAGAGACCCAGTACTTC.

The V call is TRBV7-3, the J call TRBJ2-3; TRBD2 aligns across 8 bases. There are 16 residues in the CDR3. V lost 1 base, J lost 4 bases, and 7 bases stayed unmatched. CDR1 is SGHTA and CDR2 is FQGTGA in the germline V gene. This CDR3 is CASSLRASGGADTQYF. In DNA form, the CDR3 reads TGTGCCAGCAGCTTAAGGGCCAGCGGGGGCGCAGATACGCAGTATTTT.

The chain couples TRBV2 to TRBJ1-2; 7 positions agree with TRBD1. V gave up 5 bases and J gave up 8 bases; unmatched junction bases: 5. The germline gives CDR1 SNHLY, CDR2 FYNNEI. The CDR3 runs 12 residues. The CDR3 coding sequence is TGTGCCAGCAGTCCCGACAGGGTGGGCTACACCTTC. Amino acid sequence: CASSPDRVGYTF.

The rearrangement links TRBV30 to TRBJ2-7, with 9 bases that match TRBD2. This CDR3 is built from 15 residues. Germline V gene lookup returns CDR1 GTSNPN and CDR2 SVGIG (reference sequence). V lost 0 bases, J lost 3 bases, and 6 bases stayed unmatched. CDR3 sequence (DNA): TGTGCCTGGAGTGTAGGCAGCGGGGGGATCTACGAGCAGTACTTC. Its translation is CAWSVGSGGIYEQYF.

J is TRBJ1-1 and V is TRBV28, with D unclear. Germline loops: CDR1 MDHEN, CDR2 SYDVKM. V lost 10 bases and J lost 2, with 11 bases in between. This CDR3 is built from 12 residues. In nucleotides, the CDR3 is TGTGCCATTCGGGTTGCAAACACTGAAGCTTTCTTT. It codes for CAIRVANTEAFF.

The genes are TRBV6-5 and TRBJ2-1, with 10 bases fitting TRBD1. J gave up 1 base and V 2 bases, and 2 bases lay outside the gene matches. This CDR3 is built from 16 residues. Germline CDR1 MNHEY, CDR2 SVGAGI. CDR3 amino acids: CASSYVDRGSYNEQFF. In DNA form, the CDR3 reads TGTGCCAGCAGTTACGTGGACAGGGGGTCCTACAATGAGCAGTTCTTC.

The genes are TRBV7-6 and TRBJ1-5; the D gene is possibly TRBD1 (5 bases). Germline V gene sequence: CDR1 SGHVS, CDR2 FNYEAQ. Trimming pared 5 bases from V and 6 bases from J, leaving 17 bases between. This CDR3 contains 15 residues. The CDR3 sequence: CASSPEGQGGQPQHF. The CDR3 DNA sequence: TGTGCCAGCAGCCCAGAAGGGCAGGGTGGTCAGCCCCAGCATTTT.

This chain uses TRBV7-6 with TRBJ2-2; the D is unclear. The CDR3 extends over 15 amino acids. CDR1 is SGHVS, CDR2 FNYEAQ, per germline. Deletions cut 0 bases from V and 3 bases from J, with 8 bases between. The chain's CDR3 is CASSLAASYTGELFF. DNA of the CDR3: TGTGCCAGCAGCTTAGCGGCCAGTTACACCGGGGAGCTGTTTTTT.

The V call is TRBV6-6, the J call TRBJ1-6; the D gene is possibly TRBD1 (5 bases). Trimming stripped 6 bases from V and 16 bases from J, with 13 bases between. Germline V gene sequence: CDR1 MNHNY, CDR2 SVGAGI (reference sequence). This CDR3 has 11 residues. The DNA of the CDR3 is TGTGCCAGCAGGTTGGAGGGGAGACTCCACTTT. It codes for CASRLEGRLHF.

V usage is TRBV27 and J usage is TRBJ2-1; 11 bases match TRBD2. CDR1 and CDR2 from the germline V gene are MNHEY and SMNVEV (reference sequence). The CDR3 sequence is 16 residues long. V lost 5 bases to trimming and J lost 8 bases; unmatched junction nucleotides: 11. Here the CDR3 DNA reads TGTGCCAGCAGTGATGTCTTAGCGGGAGGGCCGGATGAGCAGTTCTTC. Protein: CASSDVLAGGPDEQFF.

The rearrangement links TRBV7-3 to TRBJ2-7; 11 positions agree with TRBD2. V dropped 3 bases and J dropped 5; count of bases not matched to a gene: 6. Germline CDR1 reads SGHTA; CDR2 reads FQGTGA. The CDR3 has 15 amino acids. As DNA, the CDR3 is TGTGCCAGCAGCTTGAGACTAGCGGGAATCCACGAGCAGTACTTC. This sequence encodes CASSLRLAGIHEQYF.

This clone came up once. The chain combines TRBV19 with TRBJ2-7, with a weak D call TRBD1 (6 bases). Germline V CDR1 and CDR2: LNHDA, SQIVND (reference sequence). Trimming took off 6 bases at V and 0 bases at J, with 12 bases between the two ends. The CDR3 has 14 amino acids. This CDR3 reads CASSPQGPSYEQYF. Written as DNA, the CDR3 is TGTGCCAGTAGCCCTCAGGGGCCCTCCTACGAGCAGTACTTC.

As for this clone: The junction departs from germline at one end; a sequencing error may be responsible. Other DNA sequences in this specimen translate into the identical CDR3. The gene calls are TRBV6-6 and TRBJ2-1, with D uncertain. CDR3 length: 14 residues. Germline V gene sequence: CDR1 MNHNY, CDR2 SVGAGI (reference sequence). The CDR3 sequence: CASSYDSLRYEQFF. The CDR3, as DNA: TGTGCTAGCAGTTACGACTCCCTAAGGTATGAGCAGTTCTTC.

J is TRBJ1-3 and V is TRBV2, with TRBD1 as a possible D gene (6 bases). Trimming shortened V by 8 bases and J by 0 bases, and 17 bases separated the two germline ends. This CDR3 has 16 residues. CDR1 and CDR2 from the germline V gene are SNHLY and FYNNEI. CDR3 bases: TGTGCCAGCTCTGGGGACAAAGCAGCCTCTGGAAACACCATATATTTT. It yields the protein CASSGDKAASGNTIYF.

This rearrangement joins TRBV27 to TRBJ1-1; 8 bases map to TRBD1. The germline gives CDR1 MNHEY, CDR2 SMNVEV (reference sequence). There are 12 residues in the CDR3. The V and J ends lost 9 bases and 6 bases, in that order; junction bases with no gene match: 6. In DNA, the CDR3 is TGTGCCAGGAACAGGGGGTCAGCTGAAGCTTTCTTT. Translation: CARNRGSAEAFF.

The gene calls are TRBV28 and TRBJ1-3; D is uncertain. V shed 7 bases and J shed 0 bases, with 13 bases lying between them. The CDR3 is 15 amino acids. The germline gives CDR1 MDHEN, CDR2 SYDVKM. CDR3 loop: CASISLGSSGNTIYF. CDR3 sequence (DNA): TGTGCCAGCATTTCCCTAGGCTCCTCTGGAAACACCATATATTTT.